This T cell receptor beta chain was sequenced in a study of blood T cell repertoires in COVID-19. Study-level information: Researchers got acute and convalescent COVID-19 samples from the United States, Italy and Spain.

Libraries were prepared by immunoSEQ multiplex PCR; TCRdb keeps only in-frame clonotypes and omits some of them. The sample shows around 200,000 clones, around four fifths of them seen only once. Germline V CDR1 and CDR2: MNHEY, SMNVEV (reference sequence). The CDR3 extends over 14 amino acids. V lost 2 bases, J lost 2 bases, and 2 bases stayed unmatched. The clonotype comes from a woman between 40 and 55 years old with active or convalescent COVID-19. The specimen sequenced was peripheral blood. V gene TRBV27 combines with J gene TRBJ1-2; TRBD1 aligns across 7 bases. Here the CDR3 DNA reads TGTGCCAGCAGTTTACAGGGGGAAAACTATGGCTACACCTTC. It translates to CASSLQGENYGYTF.